Shown below are 24 T cell receptor beta chains from a single sample sequenced in a study of T cells in women clearing cervical HPV infection. Using immunoSEQ multiplex PCR, the repertoire was profiled, and TCRdb retains in-frame clones only, with some absent. This sample's table reports 21,000 or so clones. The sequenced sample was blood buffy coat. The receptors were sampled from a woman aged 18 to 69 with a cervical HPV16 infection that either progressed to CIN3+ or cleared (not recorded which).

In regard to this clone: The sequenced fragment ends 3 residues before the CDR3 boundary, so the rest is inferred from the germline J gene. The chain employs TRBV9 and TRBJ1-3, with 7 bases identical to TRBD1. The CDR3 has 20 residues. The V segment lost 2 bases and the J segment 7 bases; nucleotides outside the gene matches: 24. CDR1 and CDR2 (germline): SGDLS, YYNGEE. CDR3 loop: CASSVPEGRGFVPLRNTIYF. The CDR3 bases that were read are TGTGCCAGCAGCGTCCCGGAGGGCAGGGGGTTTGTCCCCCTTCGTAACACC.

Of note for this clone: The read is 3 residues too short to cover the CDR3 end, so that end is filled in from the germline J gene. The J gene is TRBJ1-1, the V gene TRBV6-1; no reliable D call. The CDR3 loop spans 13 amino acids. The germline CDR1 and CDR2 sequences are MNHNS and SASEGT. V was clipped by 2 bases and J by 1 base, with 5 bases between them. CDR3 region: CASSESENTEAFF. CDR3 DNA (partial): TGTGCCAGCAGTGAATCAGAGAACACTGAA.

Turning to this clone: The junction departs from the called germline gene at one end, perhaps through a read error. The observed sequence ends 3 residues before the CDR3 terminus, with the missing tail filled in from the germline J gene. The same CDR3 arises from other DNA sequences in this sample as well. The gene calls are TRBV2 and TRBJ1-3, with 7 bases aligning to TRBD1. Germline CDR1 is SNHLY and CDR2 is FYNNEI. There are 14 residues in the CDR3. Incomplete CDR3 DNA: TGTGCCAGCGGTAGACAGGGTTCTGGAAACACA. The encoded protein is CASGRQGSGNT. The full CDR3 is CASGRQGSGNTIYF. Full variable domain (rest looked up from reference TRBV2 and TRBJ1-3): EPEVTQTPSHQVTQMGQEVILRCVPISNHLYFYWYRQILGQKVEFLVSFYNNEISEKSEIFDDQFSVERPDGSNFTLKIRSTKLEDSAMYFCASGRQGSGNTIYFGEGSWLTVV.

Points on this clone: The missing CDR3 end, 3 residues past where the read stops, is filled in from the germline J gene. This chain links TRBV14 with TRBJ1-6, with a weak D call TRBD1 (5 bases). CDR1 SGHDN and CDR2 FVKESK come from the germline V gene. The V and J ends lost 6 bases and 5 bases respectively, with 8 bases between them. The CDR3 sequence is 13 residues long. CDR3 sequence reads: CASRQVDNSPLHF. Incomplete CDR3 DNA: TGTGCCAGCAGACAGGTGGATAATTCACCC.

With respect to this clone: The sequenced fragment ends 3 residues before the CDR3 boundary, so the rest is inferred from the germline J gene. The chain is built from TRBV6-1 and TRBJ1-2, with TRBD1 matching over 9 bases. The CDR3 extends over 15 amino acids. In germline, CDR1 is MNHNS, CDR2 SASEGT. J was trimmed by 0 bases and V by 4 bases; bases with no gene match: 3. The sequenced CDR3 bases are TGTGCCAGCAGTGGTTGGGACAGGGCTAACTATGGC. This encodes CASSGWDRANYG. The CDR3 in its entirety is CASSGWDRANYGYTF.

As concerns this clone: The sequence runs out 3 residues before the end of the CDR3; the remainder is reconstructed from the germline J gene. The chain has TRBV5-1 and TRBJ2-1; 7 bases match TRBD1. The CDR3 sequence is 16 residues long. With V trimmed by 2 bases and J by 1 base, 6 bases remained unmatched. CDR1 is SGHRS, CDR2 YFSETQ, per germline. CDR3 bases read: TGCGCCAGCAGCTTTGTGGGCAGGGGGTCCTACAATGAG. Amino acids: CASSFVGRGSYNE. The full-length CDR3 reads as CASSFVGRGSYNEQFF.

The CDR3 spells CAWSQNLQETQYF. The CDR3 bases that were read are TGTGCCTGGAGTCAGAACCTCCAAGAGACC. The V call is TRBV30, the J call TRBJ2-5; no clear D. The read halts 3 residues ahead of the CDR3 end, with the missing end drawn from the germline J gene. V shed 2 bases and J shed 1 base, with 8 bases lying between them. The CDR3 is 13 amino acids. The germline V gene encodes CDR1 GTSNPN and CDR2 SVGIG (reference sequence).

With respect to this clone: A read error may account for a junction end that differs from germline. The CDR3 goes on 3 residues after the read ends, and that part is filled in from the germline J gene. The chain uses TRBV11-3 and TRBJ2-7; tentative D call: TRBD2 (6 bases). The CDR3 sequence is 14 residues long. Germline CDR1 and CDR2: SGHNT and YENEEA. The sequenced part of the CDR3 DNA is TGTGCCAGCAGCCTAGAGGAGGGCTTCTACGAG. It encodes CASSLEEGFYE. The entire CDR3 sequence reads CASSLEEGFYEQYF.

Concerning this clone: The read finishes 3 residues shy of the CDR3 end, and the germline J gene is used to complete it. The chain is built from TRBV5-1 and TRBJ2-1; 9 nucleotides match TRBD2. J was trimmed by 4 bases and V by 4 bases; bases with no gene match: 9. The CDR3 is made up of 16 amino acids. CDR1 is SGHRS and CDR2 is YFSETQ in the germline V gene. The CDR3 spells CASSVAGAVLYNEQFF. CDR3 DNA, as far as it was read: TGCGCCAGCAGCGTAGCGGGGGCGGTCTTGTACAATGAG.

For this clone: The read ends 3 residues shy of where the CDR3 ends; the end is completed using the germline J gene. The chain employs TRBV10-3 and TRBJ2-7; 11 positions match TRBD2. CDR1 and CDR2 (germline): ENHRY, SYGVKD. J was trimmed by 2 bases and V by 0 bases; bases with no gene match: 9. This CDR3 spans 18 amino acids. The CDR3 sequence is CAISESKASGRPAYEQYF. The sequenced CDR3 bases are TGTGCCATCAGTGAGTCGAAGGCTAGCGGGAGGCCGGCCTACGAG.

On this clone itself: The sequence runs out 3 residues before the end of the CDR3; the remainder is reconstructed from the germline J gene. The rearrangement uses TRBV5-1 and TRBJ2-7; tentatively, D is TRBD2 (6 bases). Germline lookup yields CDR1 SGHRS and CDR2 YFSETQ. The V and J ends lost 0 bases and 1 base respectively, with 20 bases between them. The CDR3 is 18 residues long. The sequenced part of the CDR3 DNA is TGCGCCAGCAGCTTGGCAGGGCGGGGCCGCAAAATATCCTACGAG. Its protein is CASSLAGRGRKISYE. The full CDR3 protein reads CASSLAGRGRKISYEQYF. Full variable domain (outside the CDR3, taken from reference TRBV5-1 and TRBJ2-7): KAGVTQTPRYLIKTRGQQVTLSCSPISGHRSVSWYQQTPGQGLQFLFEYFSETQRNKGNFPGRFSGRQFSNSRSEMNVSTLELGDSALYLCASSLAGRGRKISYEQYFGPGTRLTVT.

To note about this clone: The read stops 3 residues short of the end of the CDR3; the missing end is completed from the germline J gene. This chain joins TRBV7-6 and TRBJ1-6, with 8 nucleotides matching TRBD1. This CDR3 spans 15 amino acids. With 5 bases clipped from V and 5 bases from J, the junction kept 5 bases outside the gene matches. Germline V gene sequence: CDR1 SGHVS, CDR2 FNYEAQ. The DNA read from the CDR3 is TGTGCCAGCAGCCGACGACAGGGGAATAATTCACCC. The encoded protein is CASSRRQGNNSP. The complete CDR3 reads CASSRRQGNNSPLHF.

As concerns this clone: The read stops 3 residues short of the end of the CDR3; the missing end is completed from the germline J gene. This chain uses TRBV29-1 with TRBJ1-1; no clear D gene. This CDR3 has 11 amino acids. Per the germline V gene, CDR1 is SQVTM and CDR2 is ANQGSEA. V was cut by 4 bases and J by 0 bases, with 3 bases left in between. The CDR3 is CSVAVNTEAFF. The covered CDR3 bases are TGCAGCGTTGCGGTGAACACTGAA. The whole variable domain, filled in from reference TRBV29-1 and TRBJ1-1, reads SAVISQKPSRDICQRGTSLTIQCQVDSQVTMMFWYRQQPGQSLTLIATANQGSEATYESGFVIDKFPISRPNLTFSTLTVSNMSPEDSSIYLCSVAVNTEAFFGQGTRLTVV.

As regards this clone: The CDR3 end is not reached by the read, which stops 3 residues before it; the germline J gene fills it in. V and J are TRBV5-1 and TRBJ2-5; D call uncertain. The CDR3 extends over 12 amino acids. Between the trimmed V and J ends, which lost 2 bases and 5 bases, there was a span of 7 bases. Germline CDR1 and CDR2: SGHRS and YFSETQ. The CDR3 spells CASSFGSETQYF. The sequenced part of the CDR3 DNA is TGCGCCAGCAGCTTCGGTTCGGAGACC.

About this clone: The read ends 3 residues before the CDR3 terminus; that terminus is restored from the germline J gene. The chain has TRBV18 and TRBJ2-7, with 8 bases identical to TRBD1. This CDR3 comprises 14 residues. The germline gives CDR1 KGHSH, CDR2 LQKENI. V trimming: 6 bases; J trimming: 2 bases; junction bases outside the gene matches: 6. The part of the CDR3 DNA that was read is TGTGCCAGCTCTCCCGGGACAGGACCCTACGAG. It is translated as CASSPGTGPYE. The full CDR3 reads CASSPGTGPYEQYF.

On this clone itself: Coverage ceases 3 residues before the CDR3 finishes, and the germline J gene fills in the end. This chain links TRBV30 with TRBJ1-2; D perhaps matches TRBD1 (5 bases). Between the trimmed V and J ends, which lost 8 bases and 3 bases, there was a span of 13 bases. Germline V gene data show CDR1 as GTSNPN and CDR2 as SVGIG (reference sequence). This CDR3 spans 12 amino acids. CDR3 DNA, as far as it was read: TGTGCCCTCGGGGGGGTCTACTATGGC. This codes for CALGGVYYG. The whole CDR3 protein is CALGGVYYGYTF.

Note on this clone: The read ends 3 residues early relative to the CDR3; the germline J gene fills the gap. J is TRBJ1-5 and V is TRBV6-2 or TRBV6-3; TRBD1 matches at 9 bases. The J segment lost 3 bases and the V segment lost 2 bases, leaving 8 bases of the junction unmatched. CDR3 length equals 17 residues. Germline CDR1 and CDR2: MNHEY and SVGEGT. The CDR3 bases that were read are TGTGCCAGCAGTTACACGAGGGGACAGGGTTACAATCAGCCC. This encodes CASSYTRGQGYNQP. The whole CDR3 sequence is CASSYTRGQGYNQPQHF.

With regard to this clone: The observed sequence ends 3 residues before the CDR3 terminus, with the missing tail filled in from the germline J gene. The genes are TRBV7-9 and TRBJ1-2; the D is unclear. CDR3 length: 14 amino acids. Trimming pared 2 bases from V and 3 bases from J, leaving 10 bases between. CDR1 and CDR2 (germline): SEHNR, FQNEAQ (reference sequence). CDR3 in amino acids: CASSLTGVDYGYTF. The DNA read from the CDR3 is TGTGCCAGCAGCTTAACCGGGGTCGACTATGGC.

Incomplete CDR3 DNA: TGTGCCAGCAGTGAAAGGAGGGTGGCAGGCGCACCCACAGATACG. As protein: CASSERRVAGAPTDT. The CDR3, in full, reads CASSERRVAGAPTDTQYF. This chain joins TRBV6-1 and TRBJ2-3; possibly TRBD2 for D (6 bases). The CDR3 end falls 3 residues outside the read, so it is completed with the germline J gene. Germline CDR1 and CDR2: MNHNS and SASEGT. V was shortened by 2 bases and J by 2 bases, with 20 bases between the two germline ends. This CDR3 region has 18 residues.

Incomplete CDR3 DNA: TGTGCCAGCAGTGACTCAGGGTTGTATGGC. This sequence encodes CASSDSGLYG. Given in full, the CDR3 is CASSDSGLYGYTF. The rearrangement uses TRBV12-3 or TRBV12-4 and TRBJ1-2; a weak D match, TRBD1 (5 bases). The sequenced fragment ends 3 residues before the CDR3 boundary, so the rest is inferred from the germline J gene. This CDR3 is 13 amino acids long. Trimming stripped 5 bases from V and 5 bases from J, with 12 bases between.

With regard to this clone: The CDR3 end lies 3 residues beyond the end of the read and is filled in from the germline J gene. The J gene is TRBJ2-3, the V gene TRBV20-1; D is possibly TRBD2 (6 bases). Trimming stripped 6 bases from V and 4 bases from J, with 20 bases between. The CDR3 totals 15 residues. Germline CDR1 reads DFQATT; CDR2 reads SNEGSKA (reference sequence). The sequenced part of the CDR3 DNA is TGCAGTGCGCCGCCTAGCGCGTTATTCCCAGATACG. Amino acids: CSAPPSALFPDT. The CDR3 as a whole reads CSAPPSALFPDTQYF.

As for this clone: Mismatch with germline at one junction end may stem from a read error. The read finishes 3 residues shy of the CDR3 end, and the germline J gene is used to complete it. The chain links TRBV4-1 to TRBJ2-1; tentatively, D is TRBD2 (5 bases). The CDR3 contains 16 residues. Per the germline V gene, CDR1 is MGHRA and CDR2 is YSYEKL. CDR3 residues: CTSSDDYPISYNEQFF. Incomplete CDR3 DNA: TGCACCAGCAGCGATGACTACCCCATCTCCTACAATGAG.

Regarding this clone: The sequence runs out 3 residues before the end of the CDR3; the remainder is reconstructed from the germline J gene. The chain joins TRBV18 to TRBJ2-5; no clear D gene. This CDR3 spans 14 amino acids. CDR1 and CDR2 from the germline V gene are KGHSH and LQKENI. The DNA read from the CDR3 is TGTGCCAGCTCACCACCCTCCAGTCCAGATACC. This encodes CASSPPSSPDT. The complete CDR3 protein is CASSPPSSPDTQYF. The full variable domain, its missing parts supplied by reference TRBV18 and TRBJ2-5, is NAGVMQNPRHLVRRRGQEARLRCSPMKGHSHVYWYRQLPEEGLKFMVYLQKENIIDESGMPKERFSAEFPKEGPSILRIQQVVRGDSAAYFCASSPPSSPDTQYFGPGTRLLVL.

A note on this clone: With the read ending 3 residues before the CDR3 end, the germline J gene is used to fill in that end. This chain connects TRBV30 to TRBJ1-1, with D possibly TRBD1 on 5 matching bases. The CDR3 length is 14 residues. Germline CDR1 and CDR2: GTSNPN and SVGIG (reference sequence). The CDR3 here is CAWSVGRTFSEAFF. CDR3 bases read: TGTGCCTGGAGTGTCGGGCGGACATTTTCAGAA.